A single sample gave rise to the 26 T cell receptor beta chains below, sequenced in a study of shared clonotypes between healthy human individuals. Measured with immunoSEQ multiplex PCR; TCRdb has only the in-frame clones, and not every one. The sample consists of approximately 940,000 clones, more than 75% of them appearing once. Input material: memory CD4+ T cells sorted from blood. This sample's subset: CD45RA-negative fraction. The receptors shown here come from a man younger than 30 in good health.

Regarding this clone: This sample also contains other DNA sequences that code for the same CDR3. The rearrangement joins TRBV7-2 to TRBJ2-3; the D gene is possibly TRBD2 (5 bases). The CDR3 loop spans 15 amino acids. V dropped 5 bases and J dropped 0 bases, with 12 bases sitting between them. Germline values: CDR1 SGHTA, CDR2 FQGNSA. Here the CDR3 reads CASSLAGLSTDTQYF. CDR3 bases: TGTGCCAGCAGCCTTGCAGGACTTAGCACAGATACGCAGTATTTT.

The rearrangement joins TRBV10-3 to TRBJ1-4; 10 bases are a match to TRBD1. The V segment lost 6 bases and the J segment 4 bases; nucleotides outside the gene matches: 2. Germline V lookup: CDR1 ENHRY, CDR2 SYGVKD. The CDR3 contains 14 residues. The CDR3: CAIRGTGDNEKLFF. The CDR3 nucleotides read TGTGCCATCAGGGGGACAGGGGATAATGAAAAACTGTTTTTT.

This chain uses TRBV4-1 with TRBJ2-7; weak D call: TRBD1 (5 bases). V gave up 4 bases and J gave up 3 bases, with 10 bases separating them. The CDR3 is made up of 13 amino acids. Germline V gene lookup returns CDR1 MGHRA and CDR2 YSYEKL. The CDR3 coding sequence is TGCGCCAGCAGCCCCAGGGAATACTACGAGCAGTACTTC. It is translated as CASSPREYYEQYF.

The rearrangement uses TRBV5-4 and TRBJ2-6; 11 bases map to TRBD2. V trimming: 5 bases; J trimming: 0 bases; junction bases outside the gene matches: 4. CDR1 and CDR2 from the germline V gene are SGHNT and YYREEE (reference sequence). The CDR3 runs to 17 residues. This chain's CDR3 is CASRTSGANSGANVLTF. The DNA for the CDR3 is TGTGCCAGCAGGACTAGCGGGGCGAACTCTGGGGCCAACGTCCTGACTTTC.

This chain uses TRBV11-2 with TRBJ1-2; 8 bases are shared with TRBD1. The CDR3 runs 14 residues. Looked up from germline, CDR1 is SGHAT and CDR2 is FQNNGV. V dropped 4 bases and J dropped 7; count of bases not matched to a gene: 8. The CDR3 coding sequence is TGTGCCAGCAGCTCGGACAGGGTAGCAGGTGGCTACACCTTC. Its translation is CASSSDRVAGGYTF. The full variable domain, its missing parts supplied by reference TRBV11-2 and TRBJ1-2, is EAGVAQSPRYKIIEKRQSVAFWCNPISGHATLYWYQQILGQGPKLLIQFQNNGVVDDSQLPKDRFSAERLKGVDSTLKIQPAKLEDSAVYLCASSSDRVAGGYTFGSGTRLTVV.

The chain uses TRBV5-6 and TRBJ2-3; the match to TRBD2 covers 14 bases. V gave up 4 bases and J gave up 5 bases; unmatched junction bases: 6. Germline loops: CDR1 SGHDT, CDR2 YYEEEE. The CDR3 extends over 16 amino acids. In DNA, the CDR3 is TGTGCCAGCAGCCCCGGACTAGCGGGGGGTTTAGATACGCAGTATTTT. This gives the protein CASSPGLAGGLDTQYF. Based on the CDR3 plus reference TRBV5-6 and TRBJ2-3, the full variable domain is DAGVTQSPTHLIKTRGQQVTLRCSPKSGHDTVSWYQQALGQGPQFIFQYYEEEERQRGNFPDRFSGHQFPNYSSELNVNALLLGDSALYLCASSPGLAGGLDTQYFGPGTRLTVL.

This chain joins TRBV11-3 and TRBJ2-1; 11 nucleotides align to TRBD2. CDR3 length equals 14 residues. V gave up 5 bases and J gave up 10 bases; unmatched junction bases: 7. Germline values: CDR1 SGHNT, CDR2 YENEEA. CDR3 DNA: TGTGCCAGCAGCGCGATAGCGGGGGGGAGGGAGCAGTTCTTC. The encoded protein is CASSAIAGGREQFF.

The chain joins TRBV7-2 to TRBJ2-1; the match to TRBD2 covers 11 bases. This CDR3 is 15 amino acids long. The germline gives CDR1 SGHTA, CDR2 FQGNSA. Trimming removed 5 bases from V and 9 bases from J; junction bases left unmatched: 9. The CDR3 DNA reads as TGTGCCAGCAGCGGTAGCGGGGGGGCCTCGGGTGAGCAGTTCTTC. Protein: CASSGSGGASGEQFF. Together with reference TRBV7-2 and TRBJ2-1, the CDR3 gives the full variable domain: GAGVSQSPSNKVTEKGKDVELRCDPISGHTALYWYRQSLGQGLEFLIYFQGNSAPDKSGLPSDRFSAERTGGSVSTLTIQRTQQEDSAVYLCASSGSGGASGEQFFGPGTRLTVL.

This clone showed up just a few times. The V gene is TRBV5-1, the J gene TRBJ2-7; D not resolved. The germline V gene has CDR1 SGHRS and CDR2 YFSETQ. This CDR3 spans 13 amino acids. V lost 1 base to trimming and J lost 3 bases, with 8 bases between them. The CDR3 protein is CASSLISNYEQYF. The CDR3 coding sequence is TGCGCCAGCAGCTTGATTAGCAACTACGAGCAGTACTTC.

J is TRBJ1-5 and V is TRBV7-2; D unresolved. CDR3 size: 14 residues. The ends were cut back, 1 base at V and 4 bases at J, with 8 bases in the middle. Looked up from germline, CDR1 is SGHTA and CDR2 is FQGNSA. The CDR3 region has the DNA TGTGCCAGCAGCTTAGTAACAGCTAATCAGCCCCAGCATTTT. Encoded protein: CASSLVTANQPQHF.

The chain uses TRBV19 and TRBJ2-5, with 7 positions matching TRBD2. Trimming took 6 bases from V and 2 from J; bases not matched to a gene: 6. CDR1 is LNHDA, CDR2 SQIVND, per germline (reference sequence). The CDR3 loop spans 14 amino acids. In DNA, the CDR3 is TGTGCCAGTAGACCGGGACTATTGCAAGAGACCCAGTACTTC. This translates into CASRPGLLQETQYF.

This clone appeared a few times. CDR3 sequence reads: CASSQETGTEAFF. The CDR3 bases are TGCGCCAGCAGCCAAGAAACGGGGACTGAAGCTTTCTTT. The V gene is TRBV4-3, the J gene TRBJ1-1; D not resolved. The V gene lost 0 bases and the J gene lost 5 bases, with 7 bases spanning the gap. Germline loops: CDR1 LGHNA, CDR2 YSLEER. CDR3 size: 13 residues.

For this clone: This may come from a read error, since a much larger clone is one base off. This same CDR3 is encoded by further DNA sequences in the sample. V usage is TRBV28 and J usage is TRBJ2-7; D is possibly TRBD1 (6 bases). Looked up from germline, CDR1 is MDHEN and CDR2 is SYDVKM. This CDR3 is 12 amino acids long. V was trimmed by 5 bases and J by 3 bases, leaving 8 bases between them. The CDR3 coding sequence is TGTGCCAGCAGTCCGGACAGCTACGAGCAGTACTTC. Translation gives CASSPDSYEQYF.

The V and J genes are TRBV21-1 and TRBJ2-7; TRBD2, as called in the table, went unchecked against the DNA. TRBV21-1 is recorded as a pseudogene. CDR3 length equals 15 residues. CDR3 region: CASSKCGRGLYEQYF. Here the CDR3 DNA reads TGTGCCAGCAGCAAGTGCGGGAGGGGGCTCTACGAGCAGTACTTC.

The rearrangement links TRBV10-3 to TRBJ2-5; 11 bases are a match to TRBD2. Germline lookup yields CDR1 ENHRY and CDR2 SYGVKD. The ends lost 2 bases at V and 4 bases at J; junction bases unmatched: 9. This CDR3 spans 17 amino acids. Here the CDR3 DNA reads TGTGCCATCAGTGAGGGATTAGCGGGAGGGCCGGGAGAGACCCAGTACTTC. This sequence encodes CAISEGLAGGPGETQYF.

CDR3 nucleotide sequence: TGTGCCAGCAGCCACGGACAAAAGAACACTGAAGCTTTCTTT. Protein: CASSHGQKNTEAFF. The chain uses TRBV16 and TRBJ1-1, with a tentative D call TRBD1 (5 bases). The CDR3 is 14 amino acids. Per germline, CDR1 KGHSY and CDR2 FQNENV. The germline V and J ends were trimmed by 3 bases and 1 base, with 9 bases remaining between them.

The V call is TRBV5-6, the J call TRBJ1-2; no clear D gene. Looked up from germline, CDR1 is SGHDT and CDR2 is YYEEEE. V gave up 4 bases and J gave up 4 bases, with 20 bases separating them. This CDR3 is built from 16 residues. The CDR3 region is CASSRMMESVSYGYTF. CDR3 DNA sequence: TGTGCCAGCAGCCGTATGATGGAGAGTGTTAGCTATGGCTACACCTTC.

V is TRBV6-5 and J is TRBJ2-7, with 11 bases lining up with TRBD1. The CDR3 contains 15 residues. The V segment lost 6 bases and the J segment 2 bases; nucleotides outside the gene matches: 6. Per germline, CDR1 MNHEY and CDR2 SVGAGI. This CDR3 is CASRLKGQGAYEQYF. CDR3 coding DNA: TGTGCCAGCAGACTTAAGGGACAGGGGGCCTACGAGCAGTACTTC.

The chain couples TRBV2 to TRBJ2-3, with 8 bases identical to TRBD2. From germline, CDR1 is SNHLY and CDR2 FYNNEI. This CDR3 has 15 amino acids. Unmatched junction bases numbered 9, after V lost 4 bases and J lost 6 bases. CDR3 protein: CASSVFGGDQDTQYF. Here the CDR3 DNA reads TGTGCCAGCAGTGTGTTCGGGGGGGACCAGGATACGCAGTATTTT. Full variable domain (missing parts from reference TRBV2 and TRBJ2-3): EPEVTQTPSHQVTQMGQEVILRCVPISNHLYFYWYRQILGQKVEFLVSFYNNEISEKSEIFDDQFSVERPDGSNFTLKIRSTKLEDSAMYFCASSVFGGDQDTQYFGPGTRLTVL.

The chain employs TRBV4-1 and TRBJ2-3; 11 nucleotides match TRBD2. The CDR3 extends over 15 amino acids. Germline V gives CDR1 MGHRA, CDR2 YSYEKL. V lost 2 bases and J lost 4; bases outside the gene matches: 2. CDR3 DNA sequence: TGCGCCAGCAGCCAACCTAGCGGGAGGTCAGATACGCAGTATTTT. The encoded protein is CASSQPSGRSDTQYF.

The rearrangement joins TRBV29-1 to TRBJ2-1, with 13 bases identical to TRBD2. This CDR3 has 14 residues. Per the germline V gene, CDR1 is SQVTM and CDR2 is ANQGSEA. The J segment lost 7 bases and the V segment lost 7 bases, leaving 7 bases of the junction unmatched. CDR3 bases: TGCAGCGCGGGGGCACTAGCGGGAGGGAATGAGCAGTTCTTC. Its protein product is CSAGALAGGNEQFF.

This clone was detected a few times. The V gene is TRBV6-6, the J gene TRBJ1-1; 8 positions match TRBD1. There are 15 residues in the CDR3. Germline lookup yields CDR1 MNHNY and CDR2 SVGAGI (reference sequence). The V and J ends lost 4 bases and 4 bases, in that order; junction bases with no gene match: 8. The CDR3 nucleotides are TGTGCCAGCAGTTCCTCCGACAGGGGAGGCACTGAAGCTTTCTTT. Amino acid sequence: CASSSSDRGGTEAFF.

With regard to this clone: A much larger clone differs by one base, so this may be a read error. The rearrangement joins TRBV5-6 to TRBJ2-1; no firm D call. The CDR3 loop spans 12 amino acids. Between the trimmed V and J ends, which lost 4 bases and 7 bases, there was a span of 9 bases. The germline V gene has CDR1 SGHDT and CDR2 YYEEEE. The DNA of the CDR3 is TGTGCCAGCAGCCCTGTGGGGAATGAGCAGTTCTTC. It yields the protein CASSPVGNEQFF.

The CDR3 protein is CARSRGIRSPYEQYF. The CDR3 DNA sequence: TGTGCCAGAAGCCGAGGGATAAGGAGTCCCTACGAGCAGTACTTC. This rearrangement joins TRBV5-3 to TRBJ2-7, with D possibly matching TRBD2 (5 bases). TRBV5-3 is known as an ORF, though its function is uncertain. The CDR3 has 15 amino acids. V lost 4 bases, J lost 2 bases, and 16 bases lay in between.

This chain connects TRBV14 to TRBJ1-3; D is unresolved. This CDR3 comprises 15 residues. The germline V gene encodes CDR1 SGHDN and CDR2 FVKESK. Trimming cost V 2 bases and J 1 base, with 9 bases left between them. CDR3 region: CASSQMQRSGNTIYF. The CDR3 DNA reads TGTGCCAGCAGCCAAATGCAGAGATCTGGAAACACCATATATTTT.

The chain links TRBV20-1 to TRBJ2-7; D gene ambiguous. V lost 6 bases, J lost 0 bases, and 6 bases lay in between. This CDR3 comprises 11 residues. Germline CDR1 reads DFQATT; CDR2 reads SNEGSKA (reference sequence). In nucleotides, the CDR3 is TGCAGTGCCCAGAGCTCCTACGAGCAGTACTTC. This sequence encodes CSAQSSYEQYF.